Listed here are 8 T cell receptor beta chains from one sample, sequenced in a study of blood T cell repertoires in COVID-19. Method: immunoSEQ multiplex PCR; TCRdb's copy keeps in-frame clones and lacks some. The sample records more than 200,000 clones, about four fifths being singletons. Input material: PBMCs or T cells enriched from blood (not recorded which). These receptors originate from a man aged 55-75 years who had recovered from COVID-19.

This chain uses TRBV27 with TRBJ2-6; D is uncertain. The CDR3 runs 15 residues. Trimming stripped 6 bases from V and 0 bases from J, with 9 bases between. Germline V CDR1 and CDR2: MNHEY, SMNVEV (reference sequence). The CDR3 reads CASSRFSSGANVLTF. CDR3 coding DNA: TGTGCCAGCAGCCGCTTCAGCTCTGGGGCCAACGTCCTGACTTTC.

The chain is built from TRBV7-6 and TRBJ2-5; D uncertain. This CDR3 contains 12 residues. Looked up from germline, CDR1 is SGHVS and CDR2 is FNYEAQ. V was pared by 6 bases and J by 1 base, with 6 bases between. DNA of the CDR3: TGTGCCAGCAGTCCCAGCCAAGAGACCCAGTACTTC. Protein sequence: CASSPSQETQYF.

The chain combines TRBV19 with TRBJ1-1, with 7 positions matching TRBD1. The germline V gene has CDR1 LNHDA and CDR2 SQIVND (reference sequence). CDR3 length: 16 residues. V lost 4 bases, J lost 1 base, and 9 bases stayed unmatched. The CDR3 region is CASSTTSGQRNTEAFF. The CDR3 DNA sequence: TGTGCCAGTAGTACAACCTCGGGACAGAGGAACACTGAAGCTTTCTTT.

V gene TRBV7-9 combines with J gene TRBJ1-4; 7 nucleotides align to TRBD1. CDR3 length: 16 amino acids. CDR1 SEHNR and CDR2 FQNEAQ come from the germline V gene (reference sequence). V lost 1 base and J lost 4; bases outside the gene matches: 6. Written as DNA, the CDR3 is TGTGCCAGCAGCTTAGGCACGGGACAGCGTAATGAAAAACTGTTTTTT. This encodes CASSLGTGQRNEKLFF. The full variable domain, completed using reference TRBV7-9 and TRBJ1-4, is DTGVSQNPRHKITKRGQNVTFRCDPISEHNRLYWYRQTLGQGPEFLTYFQNEAQLEKSRLLSDRFSAERPKGSFSTLEIQRTEQGDSAMYLCASSLGTGQRNEKLFFGSGTQLSVL.

This chain joins TRBV2 and TRBJ2-7; 7 bases line up with TRBD2. Germline values: CDR1 SNHLY, CDR2 FYNNEI. This CDR3 has 20 residues. V shed 6 bases and J 0 bases; nucleotides not matched to a gene: 23. CDR3 nucleotide sequence: TGTGCCAGCAGGATCGGGGATGGGAGGATCGGGGGGACCAGCTCCTACGAGCAGTACTTC. Translating gives CASRIGDGRIGGTSSYEQYF.

This clone has just a few counts. The V call is TRBV19, the J call TRBJ1-6, with 9 bases that match TRBD1. The CDR3 sequence is 16 residues long. V lost 4 bases, J lost 4 bases, and 5 bases stayed unmatched. The germline V gene has CDR1 LNHDA and CDR2 SQIVND (reference sequence). The CDR3 coding sequence is TGTGCCAGTAGTACCACAGGGGGCCAATATAATTCACCCCTCCACTTT. It specifies CASSTTGGQYNSPLHF.

This clone turned up a few times. The CDR3 loop reads CATTIGSREQYF. The CDR3 nucleotides are TGTGCCACCACCATTGGCTCGCGGGAGCAGTACTTC. This chain joins TRBV6-5 and TRBJ2-7; no reliable D call. Germline CDR1 and CDR2: MNHEY and SVGAGI. The CDR3 is 12 amino acids. V was pared by 10 bases and J by 7 bases, with 17 bases between.

The CDR3 is CASSFREGYGYTF. The CDR3 DNA sequence: TGTGCCAGTAGTTTCAGGGAGGGTTATGGCTACACCTTC. V usage is TRBV19 and J usage is TRBJ1-2, with D possibly TRBD1 on 5 matching bases. This CDR3 contains 13 residues. V was clipped by 5 bases and J by 5 bases, with 12 bases between them. Looked up from germline, CDR1 is LNHDA and CDR2 is SQIVND (reference sequence).